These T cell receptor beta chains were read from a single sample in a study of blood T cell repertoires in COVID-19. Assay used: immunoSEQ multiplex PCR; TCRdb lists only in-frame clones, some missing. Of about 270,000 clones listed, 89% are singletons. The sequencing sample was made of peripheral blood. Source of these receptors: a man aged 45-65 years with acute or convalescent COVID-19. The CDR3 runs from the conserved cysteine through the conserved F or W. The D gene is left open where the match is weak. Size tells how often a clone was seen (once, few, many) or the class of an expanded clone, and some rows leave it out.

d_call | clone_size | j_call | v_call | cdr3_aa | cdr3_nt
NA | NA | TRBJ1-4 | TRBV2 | CASGLLRLDEKLFF | TGTGCCAGCGGCCTGCTCCGTCTGGATGAAAAACTGTTTTTT
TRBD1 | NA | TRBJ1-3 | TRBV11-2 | CASSPRDRGNTIYF | TGTGCCAGCAGCCCGAGGGACAGAGGAAACACCATATATTTT
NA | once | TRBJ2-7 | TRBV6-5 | CASRPPGHEKQYF | TGTGCCAGCAGACCGCCGGGACACGAGAAGCAGTACTTC
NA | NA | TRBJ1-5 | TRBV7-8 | CASSLARSGGQPQHF | TGTGCCAGCAGCTTAGCGAGGTCCGGAGGGCAGCCCCAGCATTTT
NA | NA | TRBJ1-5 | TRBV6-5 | CASSYGNREPQHF | TGTGCCAGCAGTTATGGTAACAGGGAACCCCAGCATTTT
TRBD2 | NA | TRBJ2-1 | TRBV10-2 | CASSDFGGAGLAGHNEQFF | TGCGCCAGCAGTGATTTCGGGGGGGCGGGACTAGCGGGGCACAATGAGCAGTTCTTC
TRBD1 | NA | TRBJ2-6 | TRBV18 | CASADTAGGWSGANVLTF | TGTGCCAGCGCCGATACGGCAGGGGGTTGGTCTGGGGCCAACGTCCTGACTTTC
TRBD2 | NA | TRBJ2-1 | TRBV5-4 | CASSATSGGPSYYNEQFF | TGTGCCAGCAGCGCGACTAGCGGGGGCCCCAGTTACTACAATGAGCAGTTCTTC
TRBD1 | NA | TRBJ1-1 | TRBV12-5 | CASGLVQGAVEAFF | TGTGCTAGTGGTTTGGTACAGGGGGCGGTTGAAGCTTTCTTT
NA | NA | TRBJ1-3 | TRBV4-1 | CASSQDQGSSGNTIYF | TGCGCCAGCAGCCAAGATCAGGGTAGCTCTGGAAACACCATATATTTT
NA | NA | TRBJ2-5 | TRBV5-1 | CASSRDGGAQETQYF | TGCGCCAGCAGCCGGGACGGGGGAGCTCAAGAGACCCAGTACTTC
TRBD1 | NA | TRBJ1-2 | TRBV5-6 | CASSLRDSYGYTF | TGTGCCAGCAGCTTGCGGGACAGCTATGGCTACACCTTC
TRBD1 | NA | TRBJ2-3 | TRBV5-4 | CASSSYDGTGTDTQYF | TGTGCCAGCAGCTCCTATGACGGGACAGGGACTGATACGCAGTATTTT
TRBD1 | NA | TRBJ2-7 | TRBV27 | CASSLQGTGENEQYF | TGTGCCAGCAGTCTCCAAGGGACAGGGGAAAACGAGCAGTACTTC
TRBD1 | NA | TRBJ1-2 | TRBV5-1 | CASSWGQGTNYGYTF | TGCGCCAGCAGCTGGGGACAGGGGACTAACTATGGCTACACCTTC
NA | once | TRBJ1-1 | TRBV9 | CASSFRDTSNTEAFF | TGTGCCAGCAGCTTCCGGGACACTTCAAACACTGAAGCTTTCTTT
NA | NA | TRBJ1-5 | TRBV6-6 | CASSPGRRERNQPQHF | TGTGCCAGCAGCCCTGGACGGCGGGAGCGCAATCAGCCCCAGCATTTT
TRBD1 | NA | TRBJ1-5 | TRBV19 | CASSSTGGPQHF | TGTGCCAGTAGTAGCACAGGGGGACCCCAGCATTTT
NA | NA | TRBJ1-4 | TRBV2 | CASSERSSYEKLFF | TGTGCCAGCAGTGAACGATCGAGTTATGAAAAACTGTTTTTT
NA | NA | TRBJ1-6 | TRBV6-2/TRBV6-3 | CASSQDFWALHF | TGTGCCAGCAGTCAGGACTTTTGGGCCCTCCACTTT
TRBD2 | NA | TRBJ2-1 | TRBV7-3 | CASSLAGGRNEQFF | TGTGCCAGCAGCTTGGCGGGGGGGCGCAATGAGCAGTTCTTC
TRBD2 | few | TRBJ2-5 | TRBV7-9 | CASSSTRRGGQETQYF | TGTGCCAGCAGCTCGACCCGGCGGGGGGGCCAAGAGACCCAGTACTTC
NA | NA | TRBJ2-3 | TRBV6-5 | CASTKGVADTQYF | TGTGCCAGCACCAAAGGGGTGGCAGATACGCAGTATTTT
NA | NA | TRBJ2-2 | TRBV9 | CASSGPRGIGELFF | TGTGCCAGCAGTGGCCCGCGAGGGATCGGGGAGCTGTTTTTT
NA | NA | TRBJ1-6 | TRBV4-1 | CASSQGGGPSPLHF | TGCGCCAGCAGCCAAGGTGGGGGCCCTTCACCCCTCCACTTT
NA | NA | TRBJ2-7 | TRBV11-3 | CASSPRGSSYEQYF | TGTGCCAGCAGCCCTCGGGGGAGCTCCTACGAGCAGTACTTC
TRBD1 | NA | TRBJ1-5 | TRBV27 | CASSLGTGNQPQHF | TGTGCCAGCAGCCTCGGGACAGGAAATCAGCCCCAGCATTTT
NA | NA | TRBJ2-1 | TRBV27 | CASSFSHSSYNEQFF | TGTGCCAGCAGTTTTAGTCATAGCTCCTACAATGAGCAGTTCTTC
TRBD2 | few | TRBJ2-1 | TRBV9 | CASSVGGGAFTEQFF | TGTGCCAGCAGCGTAGGCGGGGGGGCATTTACTGAGCAGTTCTTC
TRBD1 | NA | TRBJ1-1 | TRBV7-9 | CASSLARGGAVMNTEAFF | TGTGCCAGCAGCTTAGCCCGAGGGGGCGCGGTGATGAACACTGAAGCTTTCTTT
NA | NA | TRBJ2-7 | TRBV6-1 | CASSDNYEQYF | TGTGCCAGCAGTGATAACTACGAGCAGTACTTC
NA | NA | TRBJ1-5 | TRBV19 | CASSSDLGSPEPQHF | TGTGCCAGTAGTTCGGATCTTGGGAGCCCAGAGCCCCAGCATTTT
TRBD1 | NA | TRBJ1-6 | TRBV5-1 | CASSSGQGGNSPLHF | TGCGCCAGCAGCTCTGGACAGGGCGGGAATTCACCCCTCCACTTT
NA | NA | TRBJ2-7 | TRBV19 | CASSREGQSSYEQYF | TGTGCCAGTAGCCGGGAAGGGCAGTCCTCCTACGAGCAGTACTTC
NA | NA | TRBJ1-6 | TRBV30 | CAWRPGNSPLHF | TGTGCCTGGAGGCCGGGGAATTCACCCCTCCACTTT
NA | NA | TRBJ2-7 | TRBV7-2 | CASRKGLSYEQYF | TGTGCCAGCAGGAAGGGACTGTCCTACGAGCAGTACTTC
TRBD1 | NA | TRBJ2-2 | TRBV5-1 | CASSMGQEAGELFF | TGCGCCAGCAGCATGGGACAGGAGGCCGGGGAGCTGTTTTTT
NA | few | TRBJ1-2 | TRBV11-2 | CASSPGEGYTF | TGTGCCAGCAGCCCTGGGGAGGGCTACACCTTC
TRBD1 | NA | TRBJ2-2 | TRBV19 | CASTGTGRNTGELFF | TGTGCCAGTACGGGGACAGGGAGGAACACCGGGGAGCTGTTTTTT
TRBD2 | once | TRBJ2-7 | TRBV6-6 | CASSYSRTSYEQYF | TGTGCCAGCAGTTACTCTCGGACTAGCTACGAGCAGTACTTC
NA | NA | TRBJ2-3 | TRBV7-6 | CASSPLGQPDTQYF | TGTGCCAGCAGCCCACTAGGACAGCCAGATACGCAGTATTTT
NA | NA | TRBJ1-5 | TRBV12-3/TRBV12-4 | CASSFAPNQPQHF | TGTGCCAGCAGTTTTGCGCCGAATCAGCCCCAGCATTTT
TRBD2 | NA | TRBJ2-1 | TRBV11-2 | CASSLRPSGGTYNEQFF | TGTGCCAGCAGCTTACGTCCTAGCGGGGGGACCTACAATGAGCAGTTCTTC
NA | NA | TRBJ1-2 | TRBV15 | CATSEFNYGYTF | TGTGCCACCAGCGAGTTTAACTATGGCTACACCTTC
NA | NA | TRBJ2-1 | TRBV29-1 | CSQRGTNEQFF | TGCAGCCAACGGGGAACCAATGAGCAGTTCTTC
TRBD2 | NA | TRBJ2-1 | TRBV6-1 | CASSEASSGGAFEQFF | TGTGCCAGCAGTGAAGCGAGTAGCGGGGGGGCCTTTGAGCAGTTCTTC
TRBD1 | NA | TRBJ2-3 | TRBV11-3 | CASSPGTGQTDTQYF | TGTGCCAGCAGCCCGGGGACAGGGCAAACAGATACGCAGTATTTT
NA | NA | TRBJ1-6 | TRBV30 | CAWEAPGTSYNSPLHF | TGTGCCTGGGAAGCCCCGGGTACTAGCTATAATTCACCCCTCCACTTT
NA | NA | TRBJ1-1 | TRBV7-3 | CASSIRPGTRNTEAFF | TGTGCCAGCAGCATACGTCCCGGGACACGGAACACTGAAGCTTTCTTT
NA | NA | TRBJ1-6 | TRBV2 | CARQGAYNSPLHF | TGTGCCAGACAGGGAGCGTATAATTCACCCCTCCACTTT
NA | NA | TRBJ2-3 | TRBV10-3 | CAISPRGSLSTDTQYF | TGTGCCATCAGTCCCAGGGGATCCCTTAGCACAGATACGCAGTATTTT
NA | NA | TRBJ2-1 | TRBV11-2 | CASSWRGNEQFF | TGTGCCAGCAGCTGGAGGGGCAATGAGCAGTTCTTC
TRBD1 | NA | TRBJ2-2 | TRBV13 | CASSLPRDRINTGELFF | TGTGCCAGCAGCTTACCCCGGGACAGGATAAACACCGGGGAGCTGTTTTTT
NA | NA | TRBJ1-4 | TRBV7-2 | CASSSLGATNEKLFF | TGTGCCAGCAGCTCTCTCGGGGCAACTAATGAAAAACTGTTTTTT
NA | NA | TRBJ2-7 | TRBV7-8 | CASSLYGSSNEQYF | TGTGCCAGCAGCTTATATGGCAGTAGCAACGAGCAGTACTTC
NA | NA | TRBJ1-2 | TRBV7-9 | CASSLRRGGVPSYTF | TGTGCCAGCAGCTTACGCAGGGGAGGGGTCCCGAGCTACACCTTC
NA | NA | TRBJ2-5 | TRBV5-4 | CATRLPQETQYF | TGTGCCACCAGACTACCCCAAGAGACCCAGTACTTC
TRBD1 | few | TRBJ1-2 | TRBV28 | CASSPGQDYGYTF | TGTGCCAGCAGCCCAGGACAGGACTATGGCTACACCTTC
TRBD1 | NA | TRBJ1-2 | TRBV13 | CASSLEGAGGYTF | TGTGCCAGCAGCTTGGAGGGGGCGGGTGGCTACACCTTC
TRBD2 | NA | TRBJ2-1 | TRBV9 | CASSIPSSGPYNEQFF | TGTGCCAGCAGCATCCCGTCTAGCGGGCCCTACAATGAGCAGTTCTTC